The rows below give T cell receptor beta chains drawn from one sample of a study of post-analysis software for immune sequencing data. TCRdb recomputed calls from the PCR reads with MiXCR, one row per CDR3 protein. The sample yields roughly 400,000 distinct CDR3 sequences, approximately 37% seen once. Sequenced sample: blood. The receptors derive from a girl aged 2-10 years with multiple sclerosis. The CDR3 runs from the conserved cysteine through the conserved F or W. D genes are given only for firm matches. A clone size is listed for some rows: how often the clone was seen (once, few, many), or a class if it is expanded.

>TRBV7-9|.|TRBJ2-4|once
TGTGCCAGCAGCTTAGTCTCGTTAGCCAAAAACATTCAGTACTTC
CASSLVSLAKNIQYF
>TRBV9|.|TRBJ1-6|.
TGTGCCAGCAGCCCAAGTGGCAGGGGTGTTGGGTCACCCCTCCACTTT
CASSPSGRGVGSPLHF
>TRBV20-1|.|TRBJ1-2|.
TGCAGTGCCAGGCAGGGCGGGGGTCTTAACTATGGCTACACCTTC
CSARQGGGLNYGYTF
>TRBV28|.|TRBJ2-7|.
TGTGCCAGCAGCGGAGGACCCTACGAGCAGTACTTC
CASSGGPYEQYF
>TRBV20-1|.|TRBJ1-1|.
TGCAGTGCTAGAGGGGGGTTGATGAACACTGAAGCTTTCTTT
CSARGGLMNTEAFF
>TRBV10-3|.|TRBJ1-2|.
TGTGCCACTAGCAGTAAGGACAACTTGTACTATGGCTACACCTTC
CATSSKDNLYYGYTF
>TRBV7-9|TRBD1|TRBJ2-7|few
TGTGCCAGCAGCTCTTCAACCCGTGGACAGGGGGCCGAGCAGTACTTC
CASSSSTRGQGAEQYF
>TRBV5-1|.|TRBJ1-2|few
TGCGCCAGCAGCCTTGGTTCAGGGTGGAACTATGGCTACACCTTC
CASSLGSGWNYGYTF
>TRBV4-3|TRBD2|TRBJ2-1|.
TGCGCCAGCAGTCCGAGCGGGAGGGCCGTAAGTGAGCAGTTCTTC
CASSPSGRAVSEQFF
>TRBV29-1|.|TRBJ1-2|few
TGCAGCGTTGAAAAGAGTTCCTATGGCTACACCTTC
CSVEKSSYGYTF
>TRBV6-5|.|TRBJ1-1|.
TGTGCCAGCAGTTACCTAGTGGAGGGGCCAACCCTGAACACTGAAGCTTTCTTT
CASSYLVEGPTLNTEAFF
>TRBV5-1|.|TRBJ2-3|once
TGCGCCAGCAGCTTGTACAGGGGAGGTGATACGCAGTATTTT
CASSLYRGGDTQYF
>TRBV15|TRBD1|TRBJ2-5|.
TGTGCCACCAGCAGAGTTGGACAGGTGGGAGAGACCCAGTACTTC
CATSRVGQVGETQYF
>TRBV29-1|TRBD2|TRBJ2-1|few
TGCAGCGGGGGGAGCGGGGCGGGCGGTGAGCAGTTCTTC
CSGGSGAGGEQFF
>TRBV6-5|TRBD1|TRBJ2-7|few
TGTGCCAGCAGCAAACAGGGGGCGTCCTACGAGCAGTACTTC
CASSKQGASYEQYF
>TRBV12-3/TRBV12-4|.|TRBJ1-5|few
TGTGCCAGCAGTTTAGAATTAGATAGCAATCAGCCCCAGCATTTT
CASSLELDSNQPQHF
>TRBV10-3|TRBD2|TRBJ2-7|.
TGTGCCATCAGCGGACCCCGGACTAGCGGGAGTCCCTACGAGCAGTACTTC
CAISGPRTSGSPYEQYF
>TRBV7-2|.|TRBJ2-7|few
TGTGCCAGCAGCCCCCAGGGGGGCTATTACGAGCAGTACTTC
CASSPQGGYYEQYF
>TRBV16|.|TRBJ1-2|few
TGTGCCAGCAGCCAAAACGTGGAGTTCTATGGCTACACCTTC
CASSQNVEFYGYTF
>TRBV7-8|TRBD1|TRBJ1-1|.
TGTGCCAGCAGCAGAGGGGGCTTCATGAACACTGAAGCTTTCTTT
CASSRGGFMNTEAFF
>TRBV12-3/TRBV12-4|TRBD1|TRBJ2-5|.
TGTGCCAGCAGTGCATCCCGGGACAGGGGCCTCCAAGAGACCCAGTACTTC
CASSASRDRGLQETQYF
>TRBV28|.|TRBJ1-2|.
TGTGCCAGCAGTTTCCTTTACCCCCAGCGCACCTTC
CASSFLYPQRTF
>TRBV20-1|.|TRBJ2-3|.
TGCAGTGCTAGTCGCGAGCCCACAGATACGCAGTATTTT
CSASREPTDTQYF
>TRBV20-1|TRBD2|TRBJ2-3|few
TGCAGTGCTAGAGTTGCGGGAGGCCCCGATACGCAGTATTTT
CSARVAGGPDTQYF
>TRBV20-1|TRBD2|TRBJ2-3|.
TGCCTCCTAGCGGGGGGAAAAGATACGCAGTATTTT
CLLAGGKDTQYF
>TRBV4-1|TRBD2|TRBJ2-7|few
TGCGCCAGCAGCCCCTGGACTAGCGAGCCCGCCTACGAGCAGTACTTC
CASSPWTSEPAYEQYF
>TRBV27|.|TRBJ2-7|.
TGTGCCAGCAGCCCCCGCTTAAACTACGAGCAGTACTTC
CASSPRLNYEQYF
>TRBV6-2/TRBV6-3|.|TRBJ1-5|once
TGTGCCAGCAGTTACTGGGCGGACCCCAATCAGCCCCAGCATTTT
CASSYWADPNQPQHF
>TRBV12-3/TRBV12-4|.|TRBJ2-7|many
TGTGCCAGCAGTTTCTCTTCCACAAGCTACGAGCAGTACTTC
CASSFSSTSYEQYF